This is a list of T cell receptor beta chains from one sample in a study of PD-1 blockade in classical Hodgkin lymphoma. Assay: immunoSEQ multiplex PCR; the TCRdb copy retains only in-frame clones and omits some. The data contain 130,000 to 150,000 clones, about 78% of them singletons. The material was peripheral blood mononuclear cells (PBMCs), obtained before the second cycle of nivolumab. Receptor source: a human donor with classical Hodgkin lymphoma. Both conserved end residues are part of each CDR3. The order of the fields is D gene, V gene, J gene, clone size, CDR3 DNA, CDR3 protein. The D gene is left open where the match is weak. Clone sizes are given selectively: once, few, many, or a class where the clone is expanded.

D: TRBD1; V: TRBV15; J: TRBJ2-7; size: NA; DNA: TGTGCCACCGCCAGGGGGATGGGGTACTACGAGCAGTACTTC; CDR3: CATARGMGYYEQYF
D: NA; V: TRBV5-1; J: TRBJ1-5; size: NA; DNA: TGCGCCAGCAGCTTGGTTCGGGGGCAGAGCAATCAGCCCCAGCATTTT; CDR3: CASSLVRGQSNQPQHF
D: TRBD2; V: TRBV7-7; J: TRBJ2-3; size: NA; DNA: TGTGCTAGCAGCTTAGCAGGGACTAGAGGTGATACGCAGTATTTT; CDR3: CASSLAGTRGDTQYF
D: NA; V: TRBV9; J: TRBJ1-1; size: NA; DNA: TGTGCCAGCAGCGCCGCCTTGAACACTGAAGCTTTCTTT; CDR3: CASSAALNTEAFF
D: NA; V: TRBV2; J: TRBJ2-5; size: NA; DNA: TGTGCCAGCAGTGAGGGGACTCCTCTAGAGACCCAGTACTTC; CDR3: CASSEGTPLETQYF
D: NA; V: TRBV7-8; J: TRBJ2-3; size: NA; DNA: TGTGCCAGCAGCTTAGGGAGGCTTGACTTCAGTAGCACAGATACGCAGTATTTT; CDR3: CASSLGRLDFSSTDTQYF
D: TRBD1; V: TRBV6-5; J: TRBJ2-7; size: once; DNA: TGTGCCAGCAGCCTCGGACAGGCGGACGAGCAGTACTTC; CDR3: CASSLGQADEQYF
D: NA; V: TRBV6-5; J: TRBJ2-3; size: NA; DNA: TGTGCCAGCAGTTACGTAGGGGGGGCAGATACGCAGTATTTT; CDR3: CASSYVGGADTQYF
D: TRBD2; V: TRBV6-5; J: TRBJ2-2; size: few; DNA: TGTGCCAGCAGACGACTAGCGGTCGGGGAGCTGTTTTTT; CDR3: CASRRLAVGELFF
D: NA; V: TRBV2; J: TRBJ1-6; size: NA; DNA: TGTGCCAGCACATCCGATTATACGAATTCACCCCTCCACTTT; CDR3: CASTSDYTNSPLHF
D: TRBD1; V: TRBV6-6; J: TRBJ1-2; size: NA; DNA: TGTGCCAGCAGGGAGACAGGGGGAGATGGCTACACCTTC; CDR3: CASRETGGDGYTF
D: TRBD1; V: TRBV2; J: TRBJ2-7; size: NA; DNA: TGTGCCAGCATGACACCGGGACAGACCTACGAGCAGTACTTC; CDR3: CASMTPGQTYEQYF
D: NA; V: TRBV7-9; J: TRBJ2-1; size: few; DNA: TGTGCCAGCCCGGGACGGTCCTACAATGAGCAGTTCTTC; CDR3: CASPGRSYNEQFF
D: NA; V: TRBV6-5; J: TRBJ1-3; size: NA; DNA: TGTGCCAGCAGTTTCGACTCTGGAAACACCATATATTTT; CDR3: CASSFDSGNTIYF
D: NA; V: TRBV9; J: TRBJ2-3; size: NA; DNA: TGTGCCAGCAGCGTACTTTTCACAGATACGCAGTATTTT; CDR3: CASSVLFTDTQYF
D: NA; V: TRBV27; J: TRBJ2-5; size: once; DNA: TGTGCCAGCAGTTTATTCACTACAGGGTCCCGCAAAGAGACCCAGTACTTC; CDR3: CASSLFTTGSRKETQYF